This T cell receptor (beta chain) comes out of a study of T cell responses to AZD1222 COVID-19 vaccine. This CDR3 is 15 amino acids long. In germline, CDR1 is SGHTA, CDR2 FQGNSA. Deletions cut 5 bases from V and 5 bases from J, with 18 bases between. TCRdb keeps only in-frame clones here, not all; method: immunoSEQ multiplex PCR. The sample has 75,000 to 100,000 clones, about 90% seen once. This receptor was identified in an adult who received the AZD1222 COVID-19 vaccine. V and J are TRBV7-2 and TRBJ1-2; a weak D match, TRBD1 (6 bases). Sequencing used peripheral blood, obtained 28 days after the second AZD1222 dose. The CDR3 protein is CASSPIRTVIYGYTF. CDR3 nucleotide sequence: TGTGCCAGCAGCCCAATCAGGACAGTAATTTATGGCTACACCTTC. The whole variable domain, filled in from reference TRBV7-2 and TRBJ1-2, reads GAGVSQSPSNKVTEKGKDVELRCDPISGHTALYWYRQSLGQGLEFLIYFQGNSAPDKSGLPSDRFSAERTGGSVSTLTIQRTQQEDSAVYLCASSPIRTVIYGYTFGSGTRLTVV.